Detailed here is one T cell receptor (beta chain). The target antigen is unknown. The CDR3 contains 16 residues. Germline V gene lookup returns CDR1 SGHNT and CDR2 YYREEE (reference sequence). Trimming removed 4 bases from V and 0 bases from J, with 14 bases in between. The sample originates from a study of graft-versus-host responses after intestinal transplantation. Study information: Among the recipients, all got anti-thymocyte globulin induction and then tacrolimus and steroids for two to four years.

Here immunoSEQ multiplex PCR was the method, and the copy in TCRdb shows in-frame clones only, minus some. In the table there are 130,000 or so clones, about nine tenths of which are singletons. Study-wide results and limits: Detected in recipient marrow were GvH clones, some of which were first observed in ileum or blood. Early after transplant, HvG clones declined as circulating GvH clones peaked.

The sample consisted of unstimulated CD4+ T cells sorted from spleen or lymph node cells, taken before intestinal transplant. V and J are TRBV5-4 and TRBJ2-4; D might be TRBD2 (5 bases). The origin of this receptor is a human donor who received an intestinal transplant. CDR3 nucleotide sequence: TGTGCCAGCAGCAAGAAGGACGGACTAGCCAAAAACATTCAGTACTTC. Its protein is CASSKKDGLAKNIQYF.